A selection of T cell receptor beta chains follows, all from one sample in a study of blood T cell repertoires in COVID-19. Libraries were prepared by immunoSEQ multiplex PCR; TCRdb keeps only in-frame clonotypes and omits some of them. Of 80,000 to 95,000 clones in the sample, under 85% are singletons; the top ten hold roughly an eighth. Sequenced input: peripheral blood. Every receptor here comes from a human donor in a cohort sampled during active COVID-19. The CDR3 runs from the conserved cysteine through the conserved F or W. Each record gives: V gene, clone size, D gene, J gene, CDR3 DNA, CDR3 protein. D genes are given only for firm matches. Expanded clones are given a class, and other clones once, few, many or no size at all.

TRBV6-5	NA	TRBD2	TRBJ2-5	TGTGCCAGCAGTCTTGGGACTAGCCGCCAAGAGACCCAGTACTTC	CASSLGTSRQETQYF
TRBV5-4	NA	TRBD1	TRBJ1-4	TGTGCCAGCAGCCACCAGGGGGAAGTAACATTGGGAAAACTGTTTTTT	CASSHQGEVTLGKLFF
TRBV7-9	once	TRBD2	TRBJ2-1	TGTGCCAGCAGCTTGGGTAGCGGGAGAAATGAGCAGTTCTTC	CASSLGSGRNEQFF
TRBV19	NA	TRBD1	TRBJ2-2	TGTGCCACCATCCGACCCCGACCCGGGACAGGGAACACCGGGGAGCTGTTTTTT	CATIRPRPGTGNTGELFF
TRBV18	NA	TRBD1	TRBJ1-5	TGTGCCAGCTCACCCGGGACAGGGGTAGCCCAGCCCCAGCATTTT	CASSPGTGVAQPQHF
TRBV7-8	NA	NA	TRBJ2-3	TGTGCCAGCAGCTTAGGGGGGACTAGCACAGATACGCAGTATTTT	CASSLGGTSTDTQYF
TRBV6-5	NA	TRBD2	TRBJ2-1	TGTGCCAGCAGTTACTTCACTAGCGGCAACAATGAGCAGTTCTTC	CASSYFTSGNNEQFF
TRBV7-9	NA	NA	TRBJ2-6	TGTGCCAGCAGCCCAGACAGGAACCATTTTTCTGGGGCCAACGTCCTGACTTTC	CASSPDRNHFSGANVLTF
TRBV5-6	NA	TRBD1	TRBJ2-7	TGTGCCAGCACCCGAGACAGGGGCCACGAGCAGTACTTC	CASTRDRGHEQYF
TRBV7-9	NA	NA	TRBJ2-3	TGTGCCAGCAGCTTAGGGATCGGGGACACAGATACGCAGTATTTT	CASSLGIGDTDTQYF
TRBV6-1	NA	NA	TRBJ1-5	TGTGCCAGCAGTGAAGGTCGTTCCGGGCAGCCCCAGCATTTT	CASSEGRSGQPQHF
TRBV24-1	NA	NA	TRBJ2-5	TGTGCCACCAGTGATTATATCGAGACCCAGTACTTC	CATSDYIETQYF
TRBV20-1	NA	NA	TRBJ2-7	TGCAGTGCTAGTCCGAACGGCTACGAGCAGTACTTC	CSASPNGYEQYF
TRBV6-6	NA	TRBD2	TRBJ2-3	TGTGCCAGCAGTTACCCGACTAGCGGGATCACAGATACGCAGTATTTT	CASSYPTSGITDTQYF
TRBV6-2/TRBV6-3	NA	TRBD2	TRBJ2-3	TGTGCCAGCAGGTACGGAGGGACTAGCAGGGCCGATACGCAGTATTTT	CASRYGGTSRADTQYF
TRBV19	few	TRBD2	TRBJ2-1	TGTGCCTCCGCGGGGGGGCCTTACAATGAGCAGTTCTTC	CASAGGPYNEQFF
TRBV6-4	NA	NA	TRBJ2-5	TGTGCCAGCAGTCCGGGGAGGCAAGAGACCCAGTACTTC	CASSPGRQETQYF
TRBV11-2	NA	TRBD1	TRBJ2-5	TGTGCCAGCAGCCACTCCCCGGGACAGGGAAGGCCCCAGTACTTC	CASSHSPGQGRPQYF
TRBV7-9	NA	TRBD2	TRBJ2-3	TGTGCCAGCAGCGGGGCGGGAGGCCGGGATACGCAGTATTTT	CASSGAGGRDTQYF
TRBV30	NA	NA	TRBJ1-5	TGTGCCTGGAGTACGGTGGCAGGGGATCAGCCCCAGCATTTT	CAWSTVAGDQPQHF
TRBV5-1	NA	NA	TRBJ1-2	TGCGCCAGCAGCTTGTCAAGAGAACCAGGCTATGGCTACACCTTC	CASSLSREPGYGYTF
TRBV28	NA	TRBD1	TRBJ1-2	TGTGCCAGCAGGCCTGGGGACAGGGCTTATGGCTACACCTTC	CASRPGDRAYGYTF
TRBV9	NA	TRBD2	TRBJ2-1	TGTGCCAGCAGCGTGACTAGCGGGAACTACAATGAGCAGTTCTTC	CASSVTSGNYNEQFF
TRBV4-1	once	NA	TRBJ2-7	TGCGCTAGCAGCCAAGAGGCGGGCCTCGCCTACGAGCAGTACTTC	CASSQEAGLAYEQYF
TRBV4-3	NA	NA	TRBJ2-7	TGCGCCAGCAGCCAAGACCCACAGGGATTTGCGGGTTACGAGCAGTACTTC	CASSQDPQGFAGYEQYF
TRBV9	NA	NA	TRBJ2-6	TGTGCCAGCAGCGTAGATTTAGAGGTCCTGACTTTC	CASSVDLEVLTF
TRBV11-3	NA	TRBD1	TRBJ1-1	TGTGCCAGCAGGCCAGGGACAGGGGGAGAAGCTTTCTTT	CASRPGTGGEAFF
TRBV7-2	NA	NA	TRBJ1-5	TGTGCCAGCAGCTTAGGAGTAAATCAGCCCCAGCATTTT	CASSLGVNQPQHF
TRBV2	NA	NA	TRBJ2-2	TGTGCCAGCAGTGAAACAGCGGTTAACACCGGGGAGCTGTTTTTT	CASSETAVNTGELFF
TRBV5-1	NA	TRBD2	TRBJ2-2	TGCGCCAGCAGTGACCGACTAGCGGGAGGGCCTAGGGGGGAGCTGTTTTTT	CASSDRLAGGPRGELFF
TRBV7-2	NA	NA	TRBJ1-6	TGTGCCAGCAGCTTCGCAGGGGATTCACCCCTCCACTTT	CASSFAGDSPLHF
TRBV5-6	once	NA	TRBJ1-1	TGTGCCAGCAGCTACAAGGCGACAAGAATGAACACTGAAGCTTTCTTT	CASSYKATRMNTEAFF
TRBV5-1	NA	NA	TRBJ2-7	TGCGCCAGCAGCTTGGCCTCGGGTGACCTTTGGCTATACGAGCAGTACTTC	CASSLASGDLWLYEQYF
TRBV3-1/TRBV3-2	NA	NA	TRBJ1-2	TGTGCCAGCAGCCCCCGCGGGGCCCATTATGGCTACACCTTC	CASSPRGAHYGYTF
TRBV4-3	once	NA	TRBJ2-7	TGCGCCAGCAGCCAAGCAGGACATCTAGGCGAGCAGTACTTC	CASSQAGHLGEQYF
TRBV4-3	NA	TRBD2	TRBJ2-7	TGCGCCAGCAGCCGCCAACGGGCTAGCGGGGCCTTTGAGCAGTACTTC	CASSRQRASGAFEQYF
TRBV9	NA	NA	TRBJ2-3	TGTGCCAGCAGCACAGCCACAGATACGCAGTATTTT	CASSTATDTQYF
TRBV6-6	NA	TRBD2	TRBJ2-1	TGTGCCAGCAGCTTGCGGGGGGGCCGGAACAATGAGCAGTTCTTC	CASSLRGGRNNEQFF
TRBV5-1	NA	TRBD2	TRBJ2-3	TGCGCCAGCAGCTGGCTAGCGGGGGGGCCAGATACGCAGTATTTT	CASSWLAGGPDTQYF
TRBV12-1	once	NA	TRBJ2-4	TGTGCCAGCAGCCATGCCAGGGGGGTCTCCCCGCTGGCCAAAAACATTCAGTACTTC	CASSHARGVSPLAKNIQYF
TRBV19	NA	NA	TRBJ1-5	TGTGCCAGTACCCCGTGGGGCGATAGCAATCAGCCCCAGCATTTT	CASTPWGDSNQPQHF
TRBV5-8	few	NA	TRBJ2-7	TGTGCCAGCAGCTTATCAATACAGGGTTTCTACGAGCAGTACTTC	CASSLSIQGFYEQYF
TRBV21-1	NA	NA	TRBJ2-5	TGTGCCAGCAAGGACAGGGGGCCGGAGACCCAGTACTTC	CASKDRGPETQYF
TRBV24-1	few	TRBD1	TRBJ2-7	TGTGCCACCAGTGACTCCGACAGGGACTACGAGCAGTACTTC	CATSDSDRDYEQYF
TRBV11-1	once	TRBD2	TRBJ2-7	TGTGCCAGCAGCTTCCGTGTTAGCGGGAACGAGCAGTACTTC	CASSFRVSGNEQYF
TRBV28	NA	TRBD2	TRBJ2-7	TGTGCCAGCAGTTCCGCCCTCCAGGCTAGCGGGGGGGCTGGTTTATACGAGCAGTACTTC	CASSSALQASGGAGLYEQYF
TRBV7-2	NA	TRBD1	TRBJ2-4	TGTGCCAGCAGCTTAGGGGACAGGAGGGAAACCATTCAGTACTTC	CASSLGDRRETIQYF
TRBV7-2	few	NA	TRBJ2-7	TGTGCCAGCAGCTTCCCAATGGCGGAGGCCTACGAGCAGTACTTC	CASSFPMAEAYEQYF
TRBV29-1	NA	NA	TRBJ2-1	TGCAGCCCTTCCGGGGGCAATGAGCAGTTCTTC	CSPSGGNEQFF